The present T cell receptor beta chain was sequenced within a study of T-cell reconstitution after alpha-beta-depleted transplantation in children. This clonotype was counted at least ten times. The germline V gene encodes CDR1 SGHTA and CDR2 FQGNSA. The V and J ends lost 2 bases and 7 bases, in that order; junction bases with no gene match: 7. CDR3 length equals 14 residues. Preparation of the TCRbeta library was carried out with unique molecular identifiers. TCRdb analysed the PCR reads with MiXCR anew, one entry per CDR3 protein. The repertoire holds about 98,000 distinct CDR3 sequences, with approximately 8% as singletons.

This specimen was PBMCs, taken before TCRalphabeta/CD19-depleted stem cell transplant. The chain has TRBV7-2 and TRBJ1-2, with TRBD1 matching 7 bases. The receptor was isolated from a boy younger than 10 with acute lymphoblastic leukemia, due to receive a stem cell transplant. CDR3: CASSLTGEVRGYTF. The CDR3 DNA sequence: TGTGCCAGCAGCTTAACAGGGGAGGTCCGTGGCTACACCTTC.